The 26 T cell receptor beta chains presented below share a single source sample, sequenced in a study of shared clonotypes between healthy human individuals. The naive CD8 population came from CD45RO-negative cells selected for CCR7, without terminally differentiated effector memory CD45RA+ cells. Profiling relied on immunoSEQ multiplex PCR, and the TCRdb table lists in-frame clones only, not all of them. The table has some 2 million clones, approximately 94% seen once. Sample: naive CD8+ T cells sorted from blood. These receptors all come from a young man in good health.

Regarding this clone: At the DNA level, this CDR3 is encoded by other sequences in the same sample as well. DNA of the CDR3: TGCGCCAGCAGCTTGGACGGTCCCGTCTACGAGCAGTACTTC. As protein: CASSLDGPVYEQYF. The V call is TRBV5-1, the J call TRBJ2-7; D uncertain. The CDR3 is 14 residues long. The V gene's germline CDR1 is SGHRS and CDR2 YFSETQ. V was cut by 0 bases and J by 3 bases, with 10 bases left in between.

The chain couples TRBV4-1 to TRBJ2-2; the D is unclear. The germline CDR1 and CDR2 sequences are MGHRA and YSYEKL. The CDR3 length is 14 residues. V lost 6 bases and J 2 bases, leaving 10 bases between the germline ends. The CDR3 sequence is CASRPETNTGELFF. Written as DNA, the CDR3 is TGCGCCAGCAGGCCGGAAACCAACACCGGGGAGCTGTTTTTT.

V gene TRBV27 combines with J gene TRBJ2-7; D may correspond to TRBD1 or TRBD2 (5 bases each). The CDR3 covers 14 residues. Trimming cost V 4 bases and J 3 bases, with 13 bases left between them. In germline, CDR1 is MNHEY, CDR2 SMNVEV (reference sequence). The CDR3 coding sequence is TGTGCCAGCAGTTACCGGGGACCGATCTACGAGCAGTACTTC. It codes for CASSYRGPIYEQYF.

The V call is TRBV4-3, the J call TRBJ2-2, with D unresolved. Germline assignment: CDR1 LGHNA and CDR2 YSLEER. Trimming stripped 2 bases from V and 3 bases from J, with 10 bases between. CDR3 length: 15 amino acids. The CDR3 DNA reads TGCGCCAGCAGCCAAACCCTAACAGACACCGGGGAGCTGTTTTTT. Its protein is CASSQTLTDTGELFF.

V gene TRBV28 combines with J gene TRBJ1-4, with D uncertain. Between the trimmed V and J ends, which lost 5 bases and 2 bases, there was a span of 6 bases. Germline V gene lookup returns CDR1 MDHEN and CDR2 SYDVKM. The CDR3 loop spans 13 amino acids. The CDR3 here is CASSTGTNEKLFF. The CDR3 bases are TGTGCCAGCAGTACGGGGACTAATGAAAAACTGTTTTTT.

To note about this clone: Within the sample, other DNA sequences also encode this same CDR3. V gene TRBV29-1 combines with J gene TRBJ2-7, with D unresolved. The germline V gene has CDR1 SQVTM and CDR2 ANQGSEA. Trimming removed 0 bases at V and 1 base at J, with 4 bases between. This CDR3 spans 12 amino acids. The CDR3 DNA is TGCAGCGTTGAAGACTTATCCTACGAGCAGTACTTC. As protein: CSVEDLSYEQYF.

J is TRBJ2-7 and V is TRBV4-3; 7 bases line up with TRBD1. Germline V gives CDR1 LGHNA, CDR2 YSLEER. The J segment lost 2 bases and the V segment lost 0 bases, leaving 10 bases of the junction unmatched. The CDR3 length is 17 residues. The CDR3 DNA reads as TGCGCCAGCAGCCAAGATTTCACAGGGGAAGTCGCCTACGAGCAGTACTTC. Translated, it gives CASSQDFTGEVAYEQYF.

As concerns this clone: The same CDR3 can be traced to other DNA sequences in this sample. The chain is built from TRBV5-1 and TRBJ2-7, with 7 bases lining up with TRBD1. V lost 2 bases, J lost 2 bases, and 1 base stayed unmatched. CDR3 length: 13 amino acids. CDR1 SGHRS and CDR2 YFSETQ come from the germline V gene. CDR3 sequence (DNA): TGCGCCAGCAGCTTAACAGGGGCCTACGAGCAGTACTTC. As protein: CASSLTGAYEQYF.

The chain joins TRBV7-8 to TRBJ2-5, with D unclear. Per germline, CDR1 SGHVS and CDR2 FQNEAQ. This CDR3 comprises 15 residues. V was pared by 1 base and J by 2 bases, with 11 bases between. This CDR3 is CASSLVAETQETQYF. The CDR3 DNA reads as TGTGCCAGCAGCTTAGTGGCGGAGACTCAAGAGACCCAGTACTTC.

This chain connects TRBV27 to TRBJ1-1; possible D gene TRBD1, 5 bases. V dropped 0 bases and J dropped 4 bases, with 12 bases sitting between them. Germline assignment: CDR1 MNHEY and CDR2 SMNVEV (reference sequence). CDR3 length: 15 amino acids. This CDR3 is CASSLSIGGGTEAFF. The CDR3, as DNA: TGTGCCAGCAGTTTATCGATCGGGGGTGGCACTGAAGCTTTCTTT.

This clone was seen more than once but under ten times. The identical CDR3 is also encoded by other nucleotide sequences in the sample. The rearrangement uses TRBV5-1 and TRBJ2-7; D gene unclear. The CDR3 is made up of 13 amino acids. The V end was cut by 1 base, the J end by 0 bases, with 5 bases between. Germline CDR1 is SGHRS and CDR2 is YFSETQ. CDR3 coding DNA: TGCGCCAGCAGCTTGAGTCCCTCCTACGAGCAGTACTTC. As protein: CASSLSPSYEQYF.

V and J are TRBV9 and TRBJ2-2, with no clear D. This CDR3 has 13 amino acids. Trimming took off 3 bases at V and 6 bases at J, with 9 bases between the two ends. The germline CDR1 and CDR2 sequences are SGDLS and YYNGEE. Written as DNA, the CDR3 is TGTGCCAGCAGCGATTCCGTCGCCGGGGAGCTGTTTTTT. As protein: CASSDSVAGELFF.

The chain uses TRBV7-8 and TRBJ2-1; D is uncertain. There are 12 residues in the CDR3. Germline V gene lookup returns CDR1 SGHVS and CDR2 FQNEAQ. Trimming shortened V by 3 bases and J by 9 bases, and 9 bases separated the two germline ends. CDR3 protein: CASSLLDGEQFF. The CDR3 nucleotides read TGTGCCAGCAGCTTGCTAGACGGTGAGCAGTTCTTC.

The gene calls are TRBV9 and TRBJ2-5; no firm D call. The CDR3 has 12 residues. The V end was cut by 2 bases, the J end by 5 bases, with 7 bases between. Per the germline V gene, CDR1 is SGDLS and CDR2 is YYNGEE. CDR3 region: CASSVGMETQYF. The CDR3 region has the DNA TGTGCCAGCAGCGTGGGGATGGAGACCCAGTACTTC.

The genes are TRBV5-1 and TRBJ2-7; D ambiguous. Looked up from germline, CDR1 is SGHRS and CDR2 is YFSETQ. The CDR3 has 14 residues. V shed 9 bases and J shed 0 bases, with 16 bases lying between them. Written as DNA, the CDR3 is TGCGCCACCCCTACGGGCCGTAGCTCCTACGAGCAGTACTTC. Amino acid sequence: CATPTGRSSYEQYF.

CDR3 in amino acids: CAWAPPDGNEKLFF. The DNA for the CDR3 is TGTGCCTGGGCCCCTCCGGACGGTAATGAAAAACTGTTTTTT. This chain connects TRBV30 to TRBJ1-4; D unresolved. V gave up 5 bases and J gave up 4 bases, with 14 bases separating them. CDR3 length equals 14 residues. From germline, CDR1 is GTSNPN and CDR2 SVGIG (reference sequence). The variable domain in full, with the rest retrieved from reference TRBV30 and TRBJ1-4, is SQTIHQWPATLVQPVGSPLSLECTVEGTSNPNLYWYRQAAGRGLQLLFYSVGIGQISSEVPQNLSASRPQDRQFILSSKKLLLSDSGFYLCAWAPPDGNEKLFFGSGTQLSVL.

As to this clone: The sample has other DNA sequences that encode this CDR3 too. This rearrangement joins TRBV11-2 to TRBJ2-7; 7 bases map to TRBD2. The CDR3 has 13 amino acids. J lost 5 bases, V lost 3 bases, and 4 bases had no gene match. CDR1 and CDR2 (germline): SGHAT, FQNNGV. The CDR3 sequence: CASSLTSLNEQYF. In DNA form, the CDR3 reads TGTGCCAGCAGCTTGACTAGCTTGAACGAGCAGTACTTC.

The J gene is TRBJ2-5, the V gene TRBV11-2; TRBD2 is a possible D gene (6 bases). The V and J ends lost 0 bases and 4 bases respectively, with 15 bases between them. CDR3 size: 16 residues. Germline V gene data show CDR1 as SGHAT and CDR2 as FQNNGV. The CDR3 is CASSLEAALGGETQYF. The CDR3 region has the DNA TGTGCCAGCAGCTTAGAAGCGGCGTTGGGGGGAGAGACCCAGTACTTC. Full variable domain (remainder filled in from reference TRBV11-2 and TRBJ2-5): EAGVAQSPRYKIIEKRQSVAFWCNPISGHATLYWYQQILGQGPKLLIQFQNNGVVDDSQLPKDRFSAERLKGVDSTLKIQPAKLEDSAVYLCASSLEAALGGETQYFGPGTRLLVL.

This clone turned up a few times. The V gene is TRBV7-8, the J gene TRBJ1-4, with D perhaps TRBD1 (6 bases). With 5 bases removed from V and 0 bases from J, the gap between germline ends came to 19 bases. Germline V lookup: CDR1 SGHVS, CDR2 FQNEAQ. The CDR3 consists of 18 residues. This chain's CDR3 is CASSPNRDMPATNEKLFF. In DNA, the CDR3 is TGTGCCAGCAGCCCCAACCGGGACATGCCTGCAACTAATGAAAAACTGTTTTTT.

Written as DNA, the CDR3 is TGTGCCTGGAGTTGGGACAGAGGCGAGACCCAGTACTTC. Translation gives CAWSWDRGETQYF. The J gene is TRBJ2-5, the V gene TRBV30, with TRBD1 matching 7 bases. The germline gives CDR1 GTSNPN, CDR2 SVGIG (reference sequence). The CDR3 runs 13 residues. Trimming cost V 2 bases and J 5 bases; bases outside gene matches: 5. Filled out from reference TRBV30 and TRBJ2-5, the complete variable domain reads SQTIHQWPATLVQPVGSPLSLECTVEGTSNPNLYWYRQAAGRGLQLLFYSVGIGQISSEVPQNLSASRPQDRQFILSSKKLLLSDSGFYLCAWSWDRGETQYFGPGTRLLVL.

This sequence joins TRBV2 and TRBJ2-3; D possibly uses TRBD1 or TRBD2 (7 bases each). The germline V gene has CDR1 SNHLY and CDR2 FYNNEI. This CDR3 contains 15 residues. The V end lost 3 bases, the J end lost 3 bases, and 13 bases lay between the germline ends. The CDR3 region has the DNA TGTGCCAGCAGTGAGCACAGGGGAGGGACAGATACGCAGTATTTT. It translates to CASSEHRGGTDTQYF.

V gene TRBV27 combines with J gene TRBJ1-2; no definite D call. CDR1 MNHEY and CDR2 SMNVEV come from the germline V gene (reference sequence). The CDR3 is 14 residues long. V was clipped by 1 base and J by 7 bases, with 13 bases between them. Written as DNA, the CDR3 is TGTGCCAGCAGTTTATTGCCTCCGGCGAGTGGCTACACCTTC. The encoded protein is CASSLLPPASGYTF.

The V call is TRBV4-1, the J call TRBJ2-7; TRBD2 agrees at 7 bases. V was pared by 2 bases and J by 6 bases, with 13 bases of the junction left unmatched. This CDR3 contains 16 residues. The germline V gene encodes CDR1 MGHRA and CDR2 YSYEKL. This CDR3 is CASSQIPGTISREQYF. CDR3 DNA sequence: TGCGCCAGCAGCCAAATCCCCGGGACTATATCTCGCGAGCAGTACTTC.

V gene TRBV9 combines with J gene TRBJ1-1; D unresolved. This CDR3 has 11 amino acids. The V and J ends lost 7 bases and 4 bases respectively, with 8 bases between them. Per the germline V gene, CDR1 is SGDLS and CDR2 is YYNGEE. The CDR3 DNA sequence: TGTGCCAGCGGCGACGGCACTGAAGCTTTCTTT. Protein product: CASGDGTEAFF. The variable domain in full, with the rest retrieved from reference TRBV9 and TRBJ1-1, is DSGVTQTPKHLITATGQRVTLRCSPRSGDLSVYWYQQSLDQGLQFLIQYYNGEERAKGNILERFSAQQFPDLHSELNLSSLELGDSALYFCASGDGTEAFFGQGTRLTVV.

This chain links TRBV19 with TRBJ2-5, with 11 bases matching TRBD2. The CDR3 is 17 amino acids. J gave up 2 bases and V 5 bases, and 10 bases lay outside the gene matches. From germline, CDR1 is LNHDA and CDR2 SQIVND (reference sequence). CDR3 loop: CASSDPLLAGEQETQYF. CDR3 nucleotide sequence: TGTGCCAGTAGTGACCCCCTACTAGCGGGGGAGCAAGAGACCCAGTACTTC.

Concerning this clone: This CDR3 is also generated by other DNA sequences in the sample. The rearrangement joins TRBV9 to TRBJ2-7, with no clear D. Trimming shortened V by 0 bases and J by 2 bases, and 6 bases separated the two germline ends. Germline V gene lookup returns CDR1 SGDLS and CDR2 YYNGEE. This CDR3 contains 13 residues. The CDR3, as DNA: TGTGCCAGCAGCGTAGGAATTACCTACGAGCAGTACTTC. Protein: CASSVGITYEQYF.